This is a list of T cell receptor beta chains from one sample in a study of T cell changes during pregnancy in multiple sclerosis. Clones were sequenced by immunoSEQ multiplex PCR, and TCRdb holds only the in-frame ones, with some missing. The data contain more than 55,000 clones, around 91% of them singletons. Specimen: peripheral blood, collected after pregnancy. These receptors were obtained from a female donor in good health, enrolled as a control in a pregnancy study. The CDR3 runs from the conserved cysteine through the conserved F or W. The D gene is left open where the match is weak. Clone sizes are given selectively: once, few, many, or a class where the clone is expanded.

V: TRBV4-2
size: -
J: TRBJ2-7
D: TRBD1
CDR3: CASSQGFQGEGYEQYF
DNA: TGTGCCAGCAGCCAAGGCTTCCAGGGGGAAGGCTACGAGCAGTACTTC

V: TRBV18
size: -
J: TRBJ2-7
D: TRBD1
CDR3: CASSPGVRGTGEQYF
DNA: TGTGCCAGCTCGCCCGGGGTTCGAGGGACAGGCGAGCAGTACTTC

V: TRBV5-6
size: -
J: TRBJ1-2
D: -
CDR3: CASSSGTSNYGYTF
DNA: TGTGCCAGCAGCTCAGGGACATCAAACTATGGCTACACCTTC

V: TRBV30
size: -
J: TRBJ1-2
D: -
CDR3: CAWSPGAGYGYTF
DNA: TGTGCCTGGAGCCCGGGAGCGGGGTATGGCTACACCTTC

V: TRBV19
size: -
J: TRBJ1-2
D: -
CDR3: CASSIRSGADGYTF
DNA: TGTGCCAGTAGTATTCGTTCAGGGGCCGATGGCTACACCTTC

V: TRBV19
size: -
J: TRBJ1-6
D: -
CDR3: CASRWEYNSPLHF
DNA: TGTGCCAGTCGGTGGGAGTATAATTCACCCCTCCACTTT

V: TRBV4-1
size: -
J: TRBJ2-3
D: TRBD2
CDR3: CASSQAAGSDTQYF
DNA: TGCGCCAGCAGCCAAGCAGCGGGGTCAGATACGCAGTATTTT

V: TRBV7-9
size: -
J: TRBJ1-4
D: -
CDR3: CASSLSQGEKLFF
DNA: TGTGCCAGCAGCTTGTCACAGGGTGAAAAACTGTTTTTT

V: TRBV11-3
size: -
J: TRBJ2-7
D: -
CDR3: CASSLGGETYEQYF
DNA: TGTGCCAGCAGCTTAGGCGGGGAAACCTACGAGCAGTACTTC

V: TRBV5-6
size: -
J: TRBJ1-2
D: -
CDR3: CASSLGGGYTF
DNA: TGTGCCAGCAGCTTGGGCGGGGGCTACACCTTC

V: TRBV5-8
size: -
J: TRBJ1-2
D: -
CDR3: CASSLEPAGGYGYTF
DNA: TGTGCCAGCAGCTTGGAGCCGGCGGGGGGGTATGGCTACACCTTC

V: TRBV7-8
size: -
J: TRBJ2-1
D: -
CDR3: CASSLAQRSSYNEQFF
DNA: TGTGCCAGCAGCTTAGCGCAAAGGAGCTCCTACAATGAGCAGTTCTTC

V: TRBV19
size: -
J: TRBJ2-3
D: -
CDR3: CASQASSVSTDTQYF
DNA: TGTGCCAGTCAGGCCTCTAGCGTAAGCACAGATACGCAGTATTTT

V: TRBV10-3
size: -
J: TRBJ1-1
D: TRBD1
CDR3: CAISDPDRATEAFF
DNA: TGTGCCATCAGTGACCCTGACAGGGCCACTGAAGCTTTCTTT

V: TRBV20-1
size: once
J: TRBJ1-2
D: -
CDR3: CSANRVPGYTF
DNA: TGCAGTGCTAACAGGGTGCCCGGCTACACCTTC

V: TRBV5-1
size: -
J: TRBJ1-3
D: -
CDR3: CASSLRDINSGNTIYF
DNA: TGCGCCAGCAGCTTGAGGGACATCAACTCTGGAAACACCATATATTTT

V: TRBV5-1
size: -
J: TRBJ1-1
D: -
CDR3: CASSLPGSGTEAFF
DNA: TGCGCCAGCAGCTTGCCCGGGAGTGGCACTGAAGCTTTCTTT

V: TRBV30
size: -
J: TRBJ1-1
D: -
CDR3: CAWGPRGSEAFF
DNA: TGTGCCTGGGGACCAAGGGGCAGTGAAGCTTTCTTT

V: TRBV18
size: -
J: TRBJ1-1
D: -
CDR3: CASSPLQKQGYGNTEAFF
DNA: TGTGCCAGCTCACCACTACAAAAGCAGGGATATGGGAACACTGAAGCTTTCTTT

V: TRBV6-5
size: -
J: TRBJ2-2
D: TRBD2
CDR3: CASTRGGAVGELFF
DNA: TGTGCCAGCACCCGCGGGGGGGCGGTCGGGGAGCTGTTTTTT

V: TRBV9
size: -
J: TRBJ1-2
D: TRBD1
CDR3: CASSAGQGAAYGYTF
DNA: TGTGCCAGCAGCGCAGGACAGGGAGCGGCCTATGGCTACACCTTC

V: TRBV15
size: -
J: TRBJ2-7
D: -
CDR3: CATSRGARGRDEQYF
DNA: TGTGCCACCAGCAGAGGGGCTCGGGGAAGGGACGAGCAGTACTTC

V: TRBV5-5
size: -
J: TRBJ2-3
D: -
CDR3: CASSLGGASDTQYF
DNA: TGTGCCAGCAGCTTAGGGGGGGCATCGGATACGCAGTATTTT

V: TRBV7-6
size: -
J: TRBJ1-5
D: TRBD1
CDR3: CASSKTGGIDGGQPQHF
DNA: TGTGCCAGCAGTAAAACAGGGGGCATCGACGGGGGTCAGCCCCAGCATTTT

V: TRBV9
size: -
J: TRBJ2-7
D: TRBD1
CDR3: CASSVGRAGGVLDEQYF
DNA: TGTGCCAGCAGCGTAGGAAGGGCAGGGGGCGTTTTGGACGAGCAGTACTTC

V: TRBV2
size: -
J: TRBJ2-5
D: -
CDR3: CASSFDGAQYF
DNA: TGTGCCAGCAGTTTTGACGGAGCCCAGTACTTC

V: TRBV29-1
size: -
J: TRBJ2-7
D: TRBD2
CDR3: CSAHSGGVSEQYF
DNA: TGCAGCGCCCATAGCGGGGGAGTCTCCGAGCAGTACTTC

V: TRBV2
size: -
J: TRBJ1-3
D: TRBD1
CDR3: CASTGAGNTIYF
DNA: TGTGCCAGTACAGGGGCTGGAAACACCATATATTTT

V: TRBV28
size: -
J: TRBJ1-1
D: -
CDR3: CASSEGNTEAFF
DNA: TGTGCCAGCAGTGAGGGGAACACTGAAGCTTTCTTT

V: TRBV16
size: -
J: TRBJ2-6
D: -
CDR3: CASSPYETGTGANVLTF
DNA: TGTGCCAGCAGCCCTTACGAAACAGGGACTGGGGCCAACGTCCTGACTTTC

V: TRBV25-1
size: -
J: TRBJ1-2
D: TRBD1
CDR3: CASRELGGGGYTF
DNA: TGTGCCAGCAGGGAATTAGGGGGCGGCGGCTACACCTTC

V: TRBV7-2
size: few
J: TRBJ2-7
D: TRBD2
CDR3: CASRLGASGAFYEQYF
DNA: TGTGCCAGCAGACTAGGGGCTAGCGGGGCCTTCTACGAGCAGTACTTC

V: TRBV5-1
size: -
J: TRBJ1-3
D: -
CDR3: CASSIGPPGQASGNTIYF
DNA: TGCGCCAGCAGCATTGGCCCACCCGGACAAGCCTCTGGAAACACCATATATTTT

V: TRBV5-1
size: -
J: TRBJ2-3
D: -
CDR3: CASSLAASTDTQYF
DNA: TGCGCCAGCAGCTTGGCAGCTAGTACCGATACGCAGTATTTT

V: TRBV2
size: -
J: TRBJ1-1
D: TRBD1
CDR3: CASSDILTGANTEAFF
DNA: TGTGCCAGCAGTGATATTTTAACAGGGGCGAACACTGAAGCTTTCTTT

V: TRBV7-3
size: -
J: TRBJ2-1
D: TRBD1
CDR3: CASSSPTGSYNEQFF
DNA: TGTGCCAGCAGCTCACCGACAGGGTCTTACAATGAGCAGTTCTTC

V: TRBV9
size: -
J: TRBJ2-4
D: -
CDR3: CASSVGADSAKNIQYF
DNA: TGTGCCAGCAGCGTGGGGGCTGATAGCGCCAAAAACATTCAGTACTTC

V: TRBV29-1
size: -
J: TRBJ1-3
D: -
CDR3: CSVDSGPGNTIYF
DNA: TGCAGCGTTGACTCAGGGCCTGGAAACACCATATATTTT

V: TRBV19
size: -
J: TRBJ1-1
D: TRBD1
CDR3: CASSIQGANTEAFF
DNA: TGTGCCAGTAGTATTCAGGGGGCCAACACTGAAGCTTTCTTT

V: TRBV6-1
size: -
J: TRBJ1-1
D: -
CDR3: CASSQRNIGTEAFF
DNA: TGTGCCAGCAGCCAGCGGAATATTGGCACTGAAGCTTTCTTT

V: TRBV9
size: -
J: TRBJ1-2
D: -
CDR3: CASSRRDIPNYGYTF
DNA: TGTGCCAGCAGCAGAAGGGACATCCCAAACTATGGCTACACCTTC

V: TRBV5-6
size: -
J: TRBJ2-5
D: TRBD1
CDR3: CASSLLMDRGETQYF
DNA: TGTGCCAGCAGCTTGCTAATGGACAGGGGAGAGACCCAGTACTTC

V: TRBV5-1
size: -
J: TRBJ2-7
D: -
CDR3: CASRDRAYEQYF
DNA: TGCGCCAGCAGGGACAGAGCCTACGAGCAGTACTTC

V: TRBV30
size: -
J: TRBJ1-3
D: TRBD1
CDR3: CAWSGDSSGNTIYF
DNA: TGTGCCTGGAGTGGGGACAGCTCTGGAAACACCATATATTTT

V: TRBV2
size: -
J: TRBJ2-3
D: TRBD2
CDR3: CASRGSWRGGSADTQYF
DNA: TGTGCCAGCAGGGGGTCCTGGCGGGGGGGCAGCGCAGATACGCAGTATTTT

V: TRBV6-6
size: -
J: TRBJ2-1
D: TRBD2
CDR3: CASSTSGGHNEQFF
DNA: TGTGCCAGCAGTACTAGCGGGGGACACAATGAGCAGTTCTTC

V: TRBV7-3
size: -
J: TRBJ1-1
D: -
CDR3: CASSLVGGTNTEAFF
DNA: TGTGCCAGCAGCTTAGTTGGGGGGACGAACACTGAAGCTTTCTTT